These T cell receptor beta chains were read from a single sample in a study of blood T cells in healthy people across ages. TCRdb reanalysed the 5' RACE reads using MiXCR and keeps one entry per CDR3 protein. In the table there are over a million distinct CDR3 sequences, more than 40% of which are singletons. The sample consisted of blood. Every receptor here comes from a woman aged 60-75 years in good health. The CDR3 runs from the conserved cysteine through the conserved F or W. The D gene is left open where the match is weak. Size tells how often a clone was seen (once, few, many) or the class of an expanded clone, and some rows leave it out.

abundance | j_gene | d_gene | v_gene | CDR3aa | CDR3nt
- | TRBJ1-1 | - | TRBV12-3/TRBV12-4 | CASTLGTEAFF | TGTGCCAGCACCCTGGGGACTGAAGCTTTCTTT
- | TRBJ2-1 | TRBD2 | TRBV6-5 | CTSSYKLAGGGEQFF | TGTACCAGCAGTTATAAACTAGCGGGAGGAGGTGAGCAGTTCTTC
few | TRBJ2-1 | - | TRBV6-5 | CASKASDSYNEQFF | TGTGCCAGCAAAGCTAGCGATTCCTACAATGAGCAGTTCTTC
- | TRBJ1-1 | - | TRBV20-1 | CSATDGGQQNTEAFF | TGCAGTGCTACCGATGGGGGCCAACAGAACACTGAAGCTTTCTTT
once | TRBJ2-7 | - | TRBV5-6 | CASEAFSPSYEQYF | TGTGCCAGCGAGGCCTTCTCGCCGTCCTACGAGCAGTACTTC
- | TRBJ2-7 | TRBD1 | TRBV5-1 | CASSAGQGLDEQYF | TGCGCCAGCAGCGCGGGACAGGGGCTCGACGAGCAGTACTTC
once | TRBJ2-3 | TRBD1 | TRBV7-3 | CASSPRQGANTQYF | TGTGCCAGCAGCCCGAGACAGGGGGCGAATACGCAGTATTTT
once | TRBJ2-1 | TRBD2 | TRBV7-2 | CASSLTNSGNEQFF | TGTGCCAGCAGCTTAACAAATAGCGGGAATGAGCAGTTCTTC
- | TRBJ2-5 | - | TRBV20-1 | CSAPSFRGTWTQYF | TGCAGTGCCCCCTCGTTCAGGGGAACGTGGACCCAGTACTTC
many | TRBJ2-3 | TRBD2 | TRBV3-1 | CASSQAGGPRTDTQYF | TGTGCCAGCAGCCAGGCGGGAGGGCCTCGCACAGATACGCAGTATTTT
- | TRBJ2-1 | - | TRBV5-1 | CASSRDQPYEQFF | TGCGCCAGCAGCCGGGACCAACCATATGAGCAGTTCTTC
- | TRBJ2-7 | TRBD1 | TRBV5-1 | CASSSLDRASNEQYF | TGCGCCAGCAGCTCCCTGGACAGGGCGTCAAACGAGCAGTACTTC
- | TRBJ2-3 | TRBD2 | TRBV28 | CASYLSGTSGDADTQYF | TGTGCCAGTTACTTGTCCGGGACTAGCGGGGATGCAGATACGCAGTATTTT
many | TRBJ2-7 | - | TRBV29-1 | CSVEQLGDTRNYEQYF | TGCAGCGTTGAACAACTGGGGGACACCAGGAACTACGAGCAGTACTTC
- | TRBJ1-5 | - | TRBV12-3/TRBV12-4 | CASSLARNSNQPQHF | TGTGCCAGCAGTTTAGCGAGGAATAGCAATCAGCCCCAGCATTTT
- | TRBJ1-2 | - | TRBV4-2 | CASSQGVDRGYGYTF | TGTGCCAGCAGCCAAGGGGTAGACAGAGGTTATGGCTACACCTTC
- | TRBJ2-2 | - | TRBV6-5 | CATRGSGELFF | TGTGCCACCAGGGGCTCCGGGGAGCTGTTTTTT
- | TRBJ2-1 | TRBD2 | TRBV24-1 | CATSDWARTSGSSGSYNEQFF | TGTGCCACCAGTGATTGGGCCCGAACTAGCGGGAGCTCTGGCTCCTACAATGAGCAGTTCTTC
few | TRBJ2-3 | - | TRBV28 | CASSLPASGTDTQYF | TGTGCCAGCAGTTTACCTGCTAGCGGCACAGATACGCAGTATTTT